This T cell receptor beta chain was documented in a study of T cells in Graves' hyperthyroidism and ophthalmopathy. This clonotype was recorded many times. Its antigen remains unknown. Study-level findings and limits: Stable hyperthyroidism was told apart from ophthalmopathy by a model built on 13 V-J features. Blood samples included most of the expanded thyroid clonotypes exceeding 0.001.

TCR beta CDR3 regions were amplified from RNA. HTBI primers were used for first-round RT-PCR of the TCR CDR3. TCRdb passed the multiplex PCR reads through MiXCR, listing each CDR3 protein once. This sample has a few hundred thousand distinct CDR3 sequences; 40% to 55% occur once, and the top ten carry just under 8.5%. Disease duration under 2 months; hyperthyroidism patients were aged 18 to 65. The diagnoses drew upon clinical symptoms, serum thyroxine and TRAb, thyroid ultrasound and orbital computed tomography. Trimming took 6 bases from V and 2 from J, leaving 8 bases between them. This CDR3 is 13 amino acids long. Germline loops: CDR1 LNHDA, CDR2 SQIVND (reference sequence).

Material for sequencing was peripheral blood or thyroid tissue (not recorded which). This clonotype was obtained from a woman aged 18-35 years with Graves' hyperthyroidism. The V gene is TRBV19, the J gene TRBJ1-3; D remains unclear. The CDR3 DNA reads as TGTGCCAGTAGCGGGGTACCTGGAAACACCATATATTTT. As protein: CASSGVPGNTIYF.